These 3 T cell receptor beta chains originate from one sample sequenced in a study of T cell responses to AZD1222 COVID-19 vaccine. Generated by immunoSEQ multiplex PCR, the TCRdb table keeps only in-frame clones and is missing some. The sample has approximately 79,000 clones, under 90% seen once; the top ten hold 1.3%. The sample was peripheral blood, taken 28 days after the second AZD1222 dose. These receptors were collected from an adult who received the AZD1222 COVID-19 vaccine.

In its sample, this clone is medium-sized. V and J are TRBV4-3 and TRBJ2-5, with 13 bases that match TRBD2. The CDR3 consists of 16 residues. V shed 3 bases and J 5 bases; nucleotides not matched to a gene: 6. CDR1 and CDR2 (germline): LGHNA, YSLEER. The DNA for the CDR3 is TGCGCCAGCAGCCATGGACTAGCGGGAGACATGGAGACCCAGTACTTC. It translates to CASSHGLAGDMETQYF.

V usage is TRBV5-1 and J usage is TRBJ2-1; TRBD2 agrees at 7 bases. Germline V CDR1 and CDR2: SGHRS, YFSETQ. J lost 11 bases, V lost 5 bases, and 16 bases had no gene match. This CDR3 has 15 amino acids. This CDR3 is CASRSERGPEIKQFF. The CDR3 DNA follows: TGCGCCAGCAGGTCGGAGCGGGGCCCTGAAATTAAGCAGTTCTTC.

The chain has TRBV27 and TRBJ2-7; 9 bases are shared with TRBD1. The V gene's germline CDR1 is MNHEY and CDR2 SMNVEV (reference sequence). The CDR3 extends over 17 amino acids. V shed 1 base, J shed 6 bases, and the junction held 13 bases outside the gene matches. This CDR3 is CASSLLVSQGASGEQYF. The CDR3 bases are TGTGCCAGCAGTTTATTGGTTTCACAGGGGGCGTCCGGCGAGCAGTACTTC.